The T cell receptor (beta chain) described here comes from a study of beta chain features in type 1 diabetes (dated by TCRdb to the late 2010s). For the study in its entirety: No differences in mean age, gender distribution, total cell number or subset yield were found between patients and healthy donors. A total of 85 million to 140 million sorted cells were examined across all samples, and a strong correlation was observed between cell number per subset and RNA yield. In the study, recently diagnosed type 1 diabetes patients and matched healthy donors were compared on the TCRB repertoires of their sorted circulating CD4+ T cell subsets. Regulatory and stem cell-like memory subsets were isolated from only 8 patients and about eight healthy donors, whereas naive and central memory subsets came from all 30 or so donors. Results and caveats for the whole study, not just this receptor: PCR might favor shorter templates, but patient and control samples were amplified and corrected together, so any skew would affect both groups equally. Because small numbers of individuals were included in the HLA sub-analyses, any influence of HLA type on TCRB rearrangement was left unresolved. Naive, central memory and regulatory TCRB repertoires appeared to be more alike among patients than among healthy donors. A moderate but significant shortening of TCRB CDR3 length was observed in type 1 diabetes patients in all four CD4+ subsets. Because cDNA was sequenced instead of genomic DNA, activated cells with high expression could be over-represented, although the groups did not differ in activation or CD3 levels. Fewer insertions and more nucleotide deletions at VDJ recombination sites were observed in patients with type 1 diabetes, implying thymic rearrangement abnormalities.

Each donor gave one peripheral blood draw, averaging approximately 0.12 L, which was collected into heparinised tubes. A BD FACSAria II and a panel including CD45RO, CCR7, CD25, CD127, CD95 and CD27 were used to sort naive, central memory, regulatory and stem cell-like memory CD4+ T cells. Purity was above 95% for every sorted population. PBMCs were isolated immediately by Lymphoprep density gradient centrifugation and stained directly without culture. So that batch effects would be minimized, each experiment stained and sorted samples in pairs, pairing one healthy donor with one patient. Taken from cysteine to phenylalanine, the CDR3 has 20 residues. Of the read, only the CDR3 DNA is kept; its 60 bases are in frame from base 1. For this chain, trimming is 3 bases at the V end and 0 bases at the J end, and the number of junction bases without a gene match is 16. The entire amount of isolated RNA was reverse transcribed using the High Capacity cDNA Reverse Transcription Kit, so the sequenced TCRB transcripts were expressed ones. Deep immunoSEQ sequencing was applied to naive, central memory and regulatory T cell samples, giving an average of approximately 4 million total reads per sample. After sorted cells were lysed in RLT buffer, RNA was extracted with DNase-treated RNeasy Micro or Mini kits, with the choice depending on cell number. To prevent cross-contamination, each cell subset was processed individually, whereas patient and healthy donor samples were processed jointly. TCRB sequences were amplified from cDNA with the immunoSEQ multiplex PCR, producing 87-bp fragments spanning the CDR3 region. The amplicons were sequenced using the Illumina HiSeq platform. In the original analysis: Synthetic template baselines were used to correct PCR bias computationally, reads within Hamming distance 2 were collapsed together, and singletons that could not be merged were discarded. Reads were aligned to IMGT to assign V, D and J genes, CDR3 length, and insertions or deletions at six rearrangement sites. Within each subset, clonotype counts were normalized to sorted cell number, after which true diversity and Gini coefficients were computed with the tcR R package. The overlap coefficient, calculated on TCRB nucleotide sequences, was used to quantify repertoire sharing. TCRdb stores this immuneACCESS table with in-frame sequences only. Part of the clones is absent; in the studies checked, under half of the shortfall reflects unresolved V genes, and no reason is known for the rest. Clone size and V and J calls were adopted from that table, with D and trimming inferred from the DNA. The sample table lists some 150,000 clones, approximately 12% of them with a count of one. Jointly, the top ten make up about 1.9% of the sample.

On this clone: Its recognized antigen is unknown. The record has no base qualities; no much larger clone is one base away.

The V and J segments used are TRBV23-1 and TRBJ2-5; a stretch of 10 junction bases matches TRBD2. TRBV23-1 is sorted into the ORF group, with uncertain function. The specimen was central memory CD4+ T cells from blood. The source is a man aged 18 to 29 in good health. The CDR3 corresponds to CASSHPSLAGGQYHQETQYF. At the DNA level, the sequence is TGCGCCAGCAGTCACCCCTCTTTAGCGGGAGGACAGTACCACCAAGAGACCCAGTACTTC.